This T cell receptor beta chain was observed in a study of control samples from healthy donors and cancer patients. Only in-frame clones appear in the TCRdb table, and some are missing; sequencing was by immunoSEQ multiplex PCR. The table includes under 50,000 clones, around 87% detected once. This clone was seen more than once but under ten times. The receptor's source is a woman aged 55-69 years with lung cancer. Sequenced input: PBMCs.

The CDR3 nucleotides are TGTGCCAGCAACCCTGGACAGGGAACCTACGAGCAGTACTTC. Translated, it gives CASNPGQGTYEQYF. This rearrangement joins TRBV5-6 to TRBJ2-7; TRBD1 matches at 8 bases. Germline V gene lookup returns CDR1 SGHDT and CDR2 YYEEEE. The CDR3 is 14 amino acids. Losses at the gene ends were 6 bases for V and 2 bases for J; bases not matched to a gene: 7.